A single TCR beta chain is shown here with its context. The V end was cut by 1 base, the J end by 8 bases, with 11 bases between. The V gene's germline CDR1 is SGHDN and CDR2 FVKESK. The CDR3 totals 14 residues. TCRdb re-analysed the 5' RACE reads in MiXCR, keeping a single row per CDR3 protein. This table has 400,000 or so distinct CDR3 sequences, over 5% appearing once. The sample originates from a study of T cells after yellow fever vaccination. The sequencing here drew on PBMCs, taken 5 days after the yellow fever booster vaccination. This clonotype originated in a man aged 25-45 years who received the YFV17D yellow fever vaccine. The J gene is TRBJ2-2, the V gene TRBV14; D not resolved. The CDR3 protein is CASSQVLVSGELFF. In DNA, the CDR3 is TGTGCCAGCAGCCAAGTTCTGGTATCGGGGGAGCTGTTTTTT.